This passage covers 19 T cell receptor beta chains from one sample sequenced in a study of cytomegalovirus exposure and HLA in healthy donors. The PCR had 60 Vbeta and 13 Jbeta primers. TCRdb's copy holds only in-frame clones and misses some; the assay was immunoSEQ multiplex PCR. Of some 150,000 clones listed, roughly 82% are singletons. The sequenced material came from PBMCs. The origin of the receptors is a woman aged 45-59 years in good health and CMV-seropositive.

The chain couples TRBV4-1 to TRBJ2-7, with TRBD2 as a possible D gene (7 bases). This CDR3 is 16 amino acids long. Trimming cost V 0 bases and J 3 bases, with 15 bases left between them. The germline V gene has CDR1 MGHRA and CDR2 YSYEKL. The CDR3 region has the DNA TGCGCCAGCAGCCAAGAGGGGGGGCAGGGTCTCTACGAGCAGTACTTC. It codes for CASSQEGGQGLYEQYF.

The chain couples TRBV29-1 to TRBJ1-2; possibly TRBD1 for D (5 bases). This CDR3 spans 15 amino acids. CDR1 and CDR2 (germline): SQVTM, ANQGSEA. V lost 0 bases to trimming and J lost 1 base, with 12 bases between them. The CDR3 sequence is CSVEDWGSLNYGYTF. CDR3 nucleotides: TGCAGCGTTGAAGATTGGGGCAGCCTTAACTATGGCTACACCTTC. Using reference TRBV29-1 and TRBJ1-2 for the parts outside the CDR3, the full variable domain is SAVISQKPSRDICQRGTSLTIQCQVDSQVTMMFWYRQQPGQSLTLIATANQGSEATYESGFVIDKFPISRPNLTFSTLTVSNMSPEDSSIYLCSVEDWGSLNYGYTFGSGTRLTVV.

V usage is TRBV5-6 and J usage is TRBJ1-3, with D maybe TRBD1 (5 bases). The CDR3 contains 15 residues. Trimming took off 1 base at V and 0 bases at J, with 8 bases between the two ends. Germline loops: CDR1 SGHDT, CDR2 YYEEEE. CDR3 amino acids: CASSLQGYSGNTIYF. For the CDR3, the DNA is TGTGCCAGCAGCTTGCAGGGATACTCTGGAAACACCATATATTTT.

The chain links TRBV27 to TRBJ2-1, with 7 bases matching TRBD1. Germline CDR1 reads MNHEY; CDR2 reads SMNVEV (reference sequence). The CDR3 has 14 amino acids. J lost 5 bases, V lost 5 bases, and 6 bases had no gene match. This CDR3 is CASSTLDRDNEQFF. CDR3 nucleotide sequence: TGTGCCAGCAGTACCCTAGACAGGGACAATGAGCAGTTCTTC.

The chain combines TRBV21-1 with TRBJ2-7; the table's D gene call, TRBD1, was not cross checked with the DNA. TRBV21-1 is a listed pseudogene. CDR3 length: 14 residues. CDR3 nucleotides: TGTGCCAGCGCCTTGGGGGGACAGGGAGGTGAGCAGTACTTC. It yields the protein CASALGGQGGEQYF.

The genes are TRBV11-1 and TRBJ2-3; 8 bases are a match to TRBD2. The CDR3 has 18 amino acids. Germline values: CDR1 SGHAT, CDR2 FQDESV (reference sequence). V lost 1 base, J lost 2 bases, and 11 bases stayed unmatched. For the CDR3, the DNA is TGTGCCAGCAGCTTAGATTGGCGGGGGGTTGCTCCCACAGATACGCAGTATTTT. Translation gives CASSLDWRGVAPTDTQYF.

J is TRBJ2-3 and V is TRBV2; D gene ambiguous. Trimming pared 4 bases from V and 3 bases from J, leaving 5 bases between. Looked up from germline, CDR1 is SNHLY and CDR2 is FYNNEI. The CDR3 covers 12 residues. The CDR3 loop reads CASSARTDTQYF. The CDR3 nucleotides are TGTGCCAGCAGTGCCAGGACAGATACGCAGTATTTT.

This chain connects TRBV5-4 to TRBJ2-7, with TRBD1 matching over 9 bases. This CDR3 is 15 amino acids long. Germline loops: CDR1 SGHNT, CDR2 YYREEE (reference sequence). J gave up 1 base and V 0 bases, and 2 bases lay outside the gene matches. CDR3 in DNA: TGTGCCAGCAGCTTGGCGGGACAGGGTTCCTACGAGCAGTACTTC. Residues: CASSLAGQGSYEQYF.

The CDR3 sequence: CASSPGQGAWNEQFF. The CDR3 coding sequence is TGTGCCAGCAGCCCTGGACAGGGGGCTTGGAATGAGCAGTTCTTC. The chain carries TRBV7-9 and TRBJ2-1; 11 bases match TRBD1. Germline assignment: CDR1 SEHNR and CDR2 FQNEAQ (reference sequence). Trimming removed 5 bases from V and 7 bases from J; junction bases left unmatched: 7. This CDR3 is built from 15 residues.

This CDR3 is CASSQRVGEALGKLFF. The CDR3, as DNA: TGTGCCAGCAGCCAAAGAGTAGGGGAAGCCCTTGGAAAACTGTTTTTT. The chain carries TRBV11-2 and TRBJ1-4; possibly TRBD1 for D (5 bases). The germline V gene encodes CDR1 SGHAT and CDR2 FQNNGV. With 5 bases removed from V and 10 bases from J, the gap between germline ends came to 23 bases. The CDR3 sequence is 16 residues long.

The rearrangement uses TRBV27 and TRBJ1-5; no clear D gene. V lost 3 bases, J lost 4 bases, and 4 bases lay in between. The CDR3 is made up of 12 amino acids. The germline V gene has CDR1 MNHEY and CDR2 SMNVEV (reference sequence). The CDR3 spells CASSFLNQPQHF. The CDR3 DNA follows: TGTGCCAGCAGTTTTCTTAATCAGCCCCAGCATTTT.

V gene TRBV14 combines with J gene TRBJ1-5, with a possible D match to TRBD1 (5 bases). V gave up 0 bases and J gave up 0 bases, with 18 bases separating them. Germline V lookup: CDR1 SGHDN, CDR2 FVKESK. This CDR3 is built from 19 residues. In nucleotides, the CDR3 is TGTGCCAGCAGCCAAGATTGGGGGGTATCCCCCTATAGCAATCAGCCCCAGCATTTT. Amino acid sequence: CASSQDWGVSPYSNQPQHF.

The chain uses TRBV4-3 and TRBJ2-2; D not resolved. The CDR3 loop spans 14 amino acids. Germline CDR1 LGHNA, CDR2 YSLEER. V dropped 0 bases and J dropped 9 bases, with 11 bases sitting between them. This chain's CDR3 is CASSQDGTSRELFF. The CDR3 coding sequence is TGCGCCAGCAGCCAAGATGGCACCTCAAGGGAGCTGTTTTTT.

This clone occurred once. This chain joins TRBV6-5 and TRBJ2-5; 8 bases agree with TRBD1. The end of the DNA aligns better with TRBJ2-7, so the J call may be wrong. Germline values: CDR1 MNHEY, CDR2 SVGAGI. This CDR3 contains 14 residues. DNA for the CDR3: TGTGCCAGCAGTAGAGGACAGGGAATGATCGAGCAGTACTTC. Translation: CASSRGQGMIEQYF.

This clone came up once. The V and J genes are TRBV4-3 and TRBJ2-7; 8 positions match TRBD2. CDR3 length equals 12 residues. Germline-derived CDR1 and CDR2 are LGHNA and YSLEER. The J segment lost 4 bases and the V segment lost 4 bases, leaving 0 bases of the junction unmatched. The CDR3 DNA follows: TGCGCCAGCAGCCCGGGAGGGTACGAGCAGTACTTC. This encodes CASSPGGYEQYF.

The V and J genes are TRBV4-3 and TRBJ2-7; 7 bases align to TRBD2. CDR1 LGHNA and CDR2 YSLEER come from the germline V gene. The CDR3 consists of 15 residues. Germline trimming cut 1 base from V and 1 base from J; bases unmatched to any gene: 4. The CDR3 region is CASSQVWGGSYEQYF. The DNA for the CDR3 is TGCGCCAGCAGCCAAGTCTGGGGGGGGTCCTACGAGCAGTACTTC.

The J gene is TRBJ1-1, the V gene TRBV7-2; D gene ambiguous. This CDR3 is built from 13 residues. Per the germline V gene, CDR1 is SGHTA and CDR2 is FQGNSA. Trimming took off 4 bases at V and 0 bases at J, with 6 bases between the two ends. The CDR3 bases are TGTGCCAGCAGCTCCAGGTTGAACACTGAAGCTTTCTTT. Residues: CASSSRLNTEAFF.

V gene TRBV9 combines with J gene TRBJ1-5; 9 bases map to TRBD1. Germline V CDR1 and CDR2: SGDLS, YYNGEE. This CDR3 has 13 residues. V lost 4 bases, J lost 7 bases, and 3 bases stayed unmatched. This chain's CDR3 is CASSQTGGQPQHF. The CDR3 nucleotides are TGTGCCAGCAGCCAAACAGGGGGCCAGCCCCAGCATTTT.

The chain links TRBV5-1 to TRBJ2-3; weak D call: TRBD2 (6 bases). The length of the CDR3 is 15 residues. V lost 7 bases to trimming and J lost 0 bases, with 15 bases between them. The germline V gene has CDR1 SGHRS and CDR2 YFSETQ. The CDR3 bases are TGCGCCAGCGGGAGGTCGGGTACTAGCACAGATACGCAGTATTTT. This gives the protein CASGRSGTSTDTQYF.